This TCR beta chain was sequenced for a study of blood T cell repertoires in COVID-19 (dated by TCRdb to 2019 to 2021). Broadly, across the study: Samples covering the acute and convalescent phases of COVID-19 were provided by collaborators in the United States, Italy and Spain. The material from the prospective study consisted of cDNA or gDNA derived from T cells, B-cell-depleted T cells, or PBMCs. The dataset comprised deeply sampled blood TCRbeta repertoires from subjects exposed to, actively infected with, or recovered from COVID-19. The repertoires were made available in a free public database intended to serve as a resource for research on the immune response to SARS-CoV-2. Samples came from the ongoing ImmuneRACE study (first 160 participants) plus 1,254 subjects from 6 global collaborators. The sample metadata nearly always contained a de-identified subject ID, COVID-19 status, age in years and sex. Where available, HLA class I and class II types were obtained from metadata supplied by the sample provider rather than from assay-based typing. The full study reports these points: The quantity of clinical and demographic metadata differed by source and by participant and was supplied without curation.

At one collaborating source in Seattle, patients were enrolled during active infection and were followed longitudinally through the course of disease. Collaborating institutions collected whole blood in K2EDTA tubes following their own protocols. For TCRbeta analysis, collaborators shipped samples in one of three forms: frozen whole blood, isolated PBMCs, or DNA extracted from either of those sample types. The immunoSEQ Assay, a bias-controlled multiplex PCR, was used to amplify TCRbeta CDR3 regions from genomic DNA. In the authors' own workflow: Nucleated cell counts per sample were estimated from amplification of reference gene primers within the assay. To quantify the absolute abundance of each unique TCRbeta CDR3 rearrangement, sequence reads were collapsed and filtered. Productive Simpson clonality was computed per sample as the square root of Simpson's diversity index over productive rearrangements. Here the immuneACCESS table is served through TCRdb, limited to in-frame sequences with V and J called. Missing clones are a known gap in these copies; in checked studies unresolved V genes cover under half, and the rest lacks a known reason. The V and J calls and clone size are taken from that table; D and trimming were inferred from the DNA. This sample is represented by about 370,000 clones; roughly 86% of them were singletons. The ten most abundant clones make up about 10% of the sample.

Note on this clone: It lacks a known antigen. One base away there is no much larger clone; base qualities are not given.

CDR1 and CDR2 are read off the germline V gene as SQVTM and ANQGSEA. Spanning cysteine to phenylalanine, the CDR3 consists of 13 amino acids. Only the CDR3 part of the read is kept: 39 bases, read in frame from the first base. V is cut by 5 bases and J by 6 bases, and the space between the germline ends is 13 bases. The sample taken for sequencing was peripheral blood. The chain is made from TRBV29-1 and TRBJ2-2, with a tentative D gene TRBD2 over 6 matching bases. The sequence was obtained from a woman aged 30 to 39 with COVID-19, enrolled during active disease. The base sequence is TGCAGCGTTCCTAAGGAGGGGTCCGGGGAGCTGTTTTTT. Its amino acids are CSVPKEGSGELFF.